This T cell receptor beta chain was documented in a study of CD8 T cells in Susac syndrome. RNA was extracted with the RNeasy kit, and a quantity of roughly 0.5 to 1 ug was reverse transcribed using random hexamers. TCRdb re-called the immunoSEQ multiplex PCR reads with MiXCR, one entry per CDR3 protein. The sample lists some 130,000 distinct CDR3 sequences, about 94% occurring once. Germline V CDR1 and CDR2: SEHNR, FQNEAQ (reference sequence). The V gene end was trimmed by 5 bases and the J gene end by 3 bases; junction bases not matched to a gene: 9. The CDR3 is made up of 17 amino acids. The authors negatively isolated CD8+ and CD4+ T cells and FACS-enriched TEMRA cells.

This clonotype was sampled from a human donor with multiple sclerosis. Material for sequencing was CD4+ T cells from PBMCs. The chain recombines TRBV7-9 with TRBJ2-6, with TRBD2 matching 8 bases. The CDR3 DNA is TGTGCCAGCAGCCCACCTAGCGGGTGGCATGGGGCCAACGTCCTGACTTTC. This gives the protein CASSPPSGWHGANVLTF.